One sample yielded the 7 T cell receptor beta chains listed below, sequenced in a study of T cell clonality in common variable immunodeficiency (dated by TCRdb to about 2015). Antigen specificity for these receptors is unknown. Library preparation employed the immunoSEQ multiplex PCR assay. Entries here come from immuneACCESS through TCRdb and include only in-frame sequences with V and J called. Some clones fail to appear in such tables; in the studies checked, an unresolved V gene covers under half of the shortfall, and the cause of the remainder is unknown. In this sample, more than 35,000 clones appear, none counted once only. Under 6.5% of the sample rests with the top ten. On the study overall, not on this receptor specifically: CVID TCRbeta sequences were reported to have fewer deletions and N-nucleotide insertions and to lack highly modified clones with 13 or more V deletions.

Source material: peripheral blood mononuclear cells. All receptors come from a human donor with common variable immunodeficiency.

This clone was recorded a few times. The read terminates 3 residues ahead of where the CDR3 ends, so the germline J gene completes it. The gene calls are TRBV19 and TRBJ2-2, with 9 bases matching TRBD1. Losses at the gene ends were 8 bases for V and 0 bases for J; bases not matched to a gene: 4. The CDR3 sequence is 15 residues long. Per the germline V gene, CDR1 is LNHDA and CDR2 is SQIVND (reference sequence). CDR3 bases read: TGTGCCAGTGCTACAGGGGGCGCGAACACCGGGGAG. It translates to CASATGGANTGE. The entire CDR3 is CASATGGANTGELFF.

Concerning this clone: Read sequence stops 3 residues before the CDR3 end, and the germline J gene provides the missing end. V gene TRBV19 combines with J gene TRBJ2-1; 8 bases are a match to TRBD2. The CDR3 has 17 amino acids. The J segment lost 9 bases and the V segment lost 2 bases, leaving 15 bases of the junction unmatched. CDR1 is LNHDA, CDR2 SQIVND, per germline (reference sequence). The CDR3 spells CASSIFGVGTSRSEQFF. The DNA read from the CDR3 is TGTGCCAGTAGTATATTTGGGGTGGGGACTAGTAGGAGTGAG.

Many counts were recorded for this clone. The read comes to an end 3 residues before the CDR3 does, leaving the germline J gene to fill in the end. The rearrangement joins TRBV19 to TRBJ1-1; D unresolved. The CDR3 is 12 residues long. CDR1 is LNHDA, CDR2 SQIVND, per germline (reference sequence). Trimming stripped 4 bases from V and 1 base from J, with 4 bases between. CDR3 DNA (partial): TGTGCCAGTAGTAAGGCGAACACTGAA. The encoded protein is CASSKANTE. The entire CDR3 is CASSKANTEAFF.

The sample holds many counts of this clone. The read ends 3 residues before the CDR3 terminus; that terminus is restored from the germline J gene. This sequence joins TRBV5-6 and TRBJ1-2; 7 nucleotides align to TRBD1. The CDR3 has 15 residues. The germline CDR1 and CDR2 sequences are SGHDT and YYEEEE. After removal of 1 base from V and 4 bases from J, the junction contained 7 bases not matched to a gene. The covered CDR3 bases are TGTGCCAGCAGCTTGTCCGACAGGGAGGGCTATGGC. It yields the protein CASSLSDREGYG. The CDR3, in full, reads CASSLSDREGYGYTF.

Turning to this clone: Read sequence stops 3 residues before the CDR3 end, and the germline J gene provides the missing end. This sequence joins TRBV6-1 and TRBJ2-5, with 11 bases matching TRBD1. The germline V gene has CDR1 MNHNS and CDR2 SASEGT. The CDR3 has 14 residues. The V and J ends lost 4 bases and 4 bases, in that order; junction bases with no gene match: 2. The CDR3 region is CASSADRGRETQYF. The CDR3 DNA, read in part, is TGTGCCAGCAGTGCGGACAGGGGGCGAGAGACC.

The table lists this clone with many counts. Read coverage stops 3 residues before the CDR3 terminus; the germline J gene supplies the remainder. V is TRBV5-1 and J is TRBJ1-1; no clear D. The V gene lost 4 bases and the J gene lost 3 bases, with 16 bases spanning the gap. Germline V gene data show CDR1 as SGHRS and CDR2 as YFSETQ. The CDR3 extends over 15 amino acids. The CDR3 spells CASSPWAPKDTEAFF. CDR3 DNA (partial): TGCGCCAGCAGCCCCTGGGCGCCCAAGGACACTGAA. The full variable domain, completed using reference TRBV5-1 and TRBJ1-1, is KAGVTQTPRYLIKTRGQQVTLSCSPISGHRSVSWYQQTPGQGLQFLFEYFSETQRNKGNFPGRFSGRQFSNSRSEMNVSTLELGDSALYLCASSPWAPKDTEAFFGQGTRLTVV.

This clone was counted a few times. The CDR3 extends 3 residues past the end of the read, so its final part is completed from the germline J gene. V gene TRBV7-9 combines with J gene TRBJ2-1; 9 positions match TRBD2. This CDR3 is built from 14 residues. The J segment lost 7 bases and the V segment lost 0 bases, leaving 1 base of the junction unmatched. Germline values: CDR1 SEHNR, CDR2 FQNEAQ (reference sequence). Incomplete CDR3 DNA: TGTGCCAGCAGCTTAGCTAGCGGGAGTAATGAG. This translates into CASSLASGSNE. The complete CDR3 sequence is CASSLASGSNEQFF.